This passage covers 8 T cell receptor beta chains from one sample sequenced in a study of T cell repertoires in cytomegalovirus infection (dated by TCRdb to between 2019 and 2020). Reads for this sample came from an Illumina HiSeq 1500. In-frame beta chains were kept once TCRdb had trimmed the public reads at Q25 with fastp and called clones with MiXCR. Each record represents a unique CDR3 protein, reported with the most common genes and DNA among its rows. Across this sample there are some 400,000 distinct CDR3 sequences, with roughly 31% seen only once. The ten largest make up roughly an eighth of the sample. The sequencing input was PBMCs. Receptors originate from a human donor in good health (CMV status not recorded). Some clones in this sample may be carry-over from other donors' samples.

Many counts were recorded for this clonotype. The chain recombines TRBV7-2 with TRBJ2-3; TRBD2 matches at 8 bases. Germline V gives CDR1 SGHTA, CDR2 FQGNSA. The length of the CDR3 is 15 residues. Unmatched junction bases numbered 8, after V lost 5 bases and J lost 4 bases. The CDR3 sequence: CASSPWTSRADTQYF. DNA of the CDR3: TGTGCCAGCAGCCCCTGGACTAGCCGGGCAGATACGCAGTATTTT.

Concerning this clonotype itself: One junction end disagrees with the germline gene, perhaps due to a read error. This chain joins TRBV7-9 and TRBJ1-4, with a tentative D call TRBD1 (5 bases). Germline assignment: CDR1 SEHNR and CDR2 FQNEAQ (reference sequence). The CDR3 extends over 19 amino acids. CDR3 in DNA: TGTGCCAGCAGCTTCCGCAACGGGACCCCTAGATCATGGAGTGAAAAAATGTTTTTT. It is translated as CASSFRNGTPRSWSEKMFF.

The chain has TRBV9 and TRBJ2-3; 7 positions match TRBD2. The V segment lost 0 bases and the J segment 2 bases; nucleotides outside the gene matches: 6. Germline CDR1 SGDLS, CDR2 YYNGEE. CDR3 length equals 16 residues. CDR3 in DNA: TGTGCCAGCAGCGTAGGTTTCGGGGGGACCACAGATACGCAGTATTTT. Protein sequence: CASSVGFGGTTDTQYF.

This clonotype was counted at least ten times. J is TRBJ2-1 and V is TRBV7-8; D uncertain. The CDR3 is made up of 14 amino acids. V was pared by 1 base and J by 6 bases, with 10 bases between. The V gene's germline CDR1 is SGHVS and CDR2 FQNEAQ. The CDR3 sequence: CASSLDSRLNEQFF. Here the CDR3 DNA reads TGTGCCAGCAGCTTAGACTCCCGTCTCAATGAGCAGTTCTTC.

The genes are TRBV6-1 and TRBJ1-4, with 8 nucleotides matching TRBD1. V lost 6 bases to trimming and J lost 8 bases; unmatched junction nucleotides: 8. The CDR3 length is 14 residues. Per germline, CDR1 MNHNS and CDR2 SASEGT. CDR3 in amino acids: CASSQTGEGEKLFF. CDR3 nucleotide sequence: TGTGCCAGCAGCCAGACAGGGGAAGGCGAAAAACTGTTTTTT.

The V call is TRBV7-2, the J call TRBJ1-4, with a possible D match to TRBD1 (5 bases). Between the trimmed V and J ends, which lost 5 bases and 1 base, there was a span of 14 bases. This CDR3 is 16 amino acids long. Looked up from germline, CDR1 is SGHTA and CDR2 is FQGNSA. The CDR3 nucleotides read TGTGCCAGCAGCACCAGCCCAGGGAGAACTAATGAAAAACTGTTTTTT. Its protein is CASSTSPGRTNEKLFF.

This clonotype has a count of ten or more. The rearrangement links TRBV6-2 or TRBV6-3 to TRBJ2-5; D gene ambiguous. The V gene's germline CDR1 is MNHEY and CDR2 SVGEGT. Trimming took 2 bases from V and 5 from J, leaving 3 bases between them. There are 11 residues in the CDR3. This CDR3 is CASSYEETQYF. Written as DNA, the CDR3 is TGTGCCAGCAGTTACGAGGAGACCCAGTACTTC.

This clonotype appeared once. The chain is built from TRBV6-2 or TRBV6-3 and TRBJ1-2; 7 nucleotides match TRBD1. The CDR3 is made up of 15 amino acids. Germline V gene data show CDR1 as MNHEY and CDR2 as SVGEGT. CDR3 in DNA: TGTGTCACCAGTTCTCCGGGGGACAGAAACTATGGCTACACCTTC. Translating gives CVTSSPGDRNYGYTF.